The rows below give T cell receptor beta chains drawn from one sample of a study of T-cell reconstitution after alpha-beta-depleted transplantation in children. TCRdb analysed the PCR reads with MiXCR anew, one entry per CDR3 protein. The data show under 450,000 distinct CDR3 sequences, about 14% seen once. The sequencing used PBMCs, collected from the stem cell graft. The receptors come from a human donor who donated a stem cell graft to a child with Fanconi anemia. CDR3s include the opening cysteine and the closing phenylalanine or tryptophan. Fields, in order: J gene, V gene, clone size, D gene, CDR3 protein, CDR3 DNA. A D gene is named only where the DNA matches it firmly. Clone size, where shown, is once, few, many, or a class for clones that have expanded.

j_gene: TRBJ1-1
v_gene: TRBV12-3/TRBV12-4
abundance: .
d_gene: .
CDR3aa: CATGQVNTEAFF
CDR3nt: TGTGCAACGGGGCAGGTGAACACTGAAGCTTTCTTT

j_gene: TRBJ2-3
v_gene: TRBV5-1
abundance: many
d_gene: TRBD2
CDR3aa: CASSLSTSGKDTQYF
CDR3nt: TGCGCCAGCAGCTTGTCGACTAGCGGGAAAGATACGCAGTATTTT

j_gene: TRBJ1-1
v_gene: TRBV29-1
abundance: few
d_gene: .
CDR3aa: CSAARVEAFF
CDR3nt: TGCAGCGCAGCCCGCGTGGAAGCTTTCTTT

j_gene: TRBJ1-5
v_gene: TRBV28
abundance: .
d_gene: .
CDR3aa: CASSSIRPNRGNQPQHF
CDR3nt: TGTGCCAGCAGCTCTATACGGCCAAACCGGGGCAATCAGCCCCAGCATTTT

j_gene: TRBJ2-2
v_gene: TRBV4-3
abundance: few
d_gene: .
CDR3aa: CASSQVETYTGELFF
CDR3nt: TGCGCCAGCAGCCAAGTCGAAACCTACACCGGGGAGCTGTTTTTT

j_gene: TRBJ2-3
v_gene: TRBV5-8
abundance: many
d_gene: .
CDR3aa: CASSLGLRSTDTQYF
CDR3nt: TGTGCCAGCAGCTTAGGTTTAAGGTCCACAGATACGCAGTATTTT

j_gene: TRBJ2-1
v_gene: TRBV20-1
abundance: few
d_gene: TRBD1
CDR3aa: CSARTGKNEQFF
CDR3nt: TGCAGTGCTCGGACAGGAAAAAATGAGCAGTTCTTC

j_gene: TRBJ1-2
v_gene: TRBV28
abundance: few
d_gene: .
CDR3aa: CASYSKASGYTF
CDR3nt: TGTGCCAGCTACTCTAAGGCCTCTGGCTACACCTTC

j_gene: TRBJ2-5
v_gene: TRBV3-1
abundance: .
d_gene: TRBD2
CDR3aa: CASRLSGGASETQYF
CDR3nt: TGTGCCAGCAGACTTAGCGGGGGGGCCTCAGAGACCCAGTACTTC

j_gene: TRBJ2-2
v_gene: TRBV5-1
abundance: .
d_gene: .
CDR3aa: CASSLSGAATGELFF
CDR3nt: TGCGCCAGCAGCTTGTCAGGGGCGGCCACCGGGGAGCTGTTTTTT

j_gene: TRBJ2-3
v_gene: TRBV25-1
abundance: few
d_gene: TRBD2
CDR3aa: CASSVTKRGGTGDTQYF
CDR3nt: TGTGCCAGCAGTGTCACGAAGCGGGGGGGTACGGGAGATACGCAGTATTTT

j_gene: TRBJ1-2
v_gene: TRBV20-1
abundance: .
d_gene: TRBD1
CDR3aa: CSALVPGTGYGYTF
CDR3nt: TGCAGTGCTCTAGTCCCCGGGACAGGCTATGGCTACACCTTC

j_gene: TRBJ1-2
v_gene: TRBV4-3
abundance: few
d_gene: TRBD1
CDR3aa: CASSPGDSNNYGYTF
CDR3nt: TGCGCCAGCAGCCCGGGGGACAGTAATAACTATGGCTACACCTTC

j_gene: TRBJ2-2
v_gene: TRBV12-3/TRBV12-4
abundance: few
d_gene: .
CDR3aa: CASSSGAPGELFF
CDR3nt: TGTGCCAGCAGTTCAGGGGCCCCCGGGGAGCTGTTTTTT

j_gene: TRBJ2-1
v_gene: TRBV12-3/TRBV12-4
abundance: few
d_gene: .
CDR3aa: CASSKPYNEQFF
CDR3nt: TGTGCCAGCAGTAAGCCCTACAATGAGCAGTTCTTC

j_gene: TRBJ2-5
v_gene: TRBV4-2
abundance: .
d_gene: TRBD2
CDR3aa: CASSQEGDGGVRGTQYF
CDR3nt: TGTGCCAGCAGCCAAGAGGGAGACGGGGGGGTTCGAGGGACCCAGTACTTC

j_gene: TRBJ2-3
v_gene: TRBV20-1
abundance: .
d_gene: .
CDR3aa: CSAPRSSDTQYF
CDR3nt: TGCAGTGCCCCAAGGTCCTCAGATACGCAGTATTTT

j_gene: TRBJ2-6
v_gene: TRBV27
abundance: many
d_gene: .
CDR3aa: CASSLSGANVLTF
CDR3nt: TGTGCCAGCAGTTTATCCGGGGCCAACGTCCTGACTTTC

j_gene: TRBJ1-1
v_gene: TRBV11-1
abundance: .
d_gene: .
CDR3aa: CASSGGPNTEAFF
CDR3nt: TGTGCCAGCAGCGGGGGGCCGAACACTGAAGCTTTCTTT

j_gene: TRBJ1-6
v_gene: TRBV6-1
abundance: few
d_gene: .
CDR3aa: CASSPRTVGGNSPLHF
CDR3nt: TGTGCCAGCAGTCCACGGACAGTCGGGGGGAATTCACCCCTCCACTTT

j_gene: TRBJ2-7
v_gene: TRBV10-3
abundance: .
d_gene: TRBD1
CDR3aa: CAINSPGQDEQYF
CDR3nt: TGTGCCATCAATTCTCCGGGACAGGACGAGCAGTACTTC

j_gene: TRBJ2-6
v_gene: TRBV7-2
abundance: few
d_gene: .
CDR3aa: CASSPLSSGANVLTF
CDR3nt: TGTGCCAGCAGCCCCTTGAGCTCTGGGGCCAACGTCCTGACTTTC

j_gene: TRBJ1-1
v_gene: TRBV5-1
abundance: few
d_gene: .
CDR3aa: CASSLEDNRGQAFF
CDR3nt: TGCGCCAGCAGCTTGGAAGACAATCGTGGCCAAGCTTTCTTT

j_gene: TRBJ2-3
v_gene: TRBV5-1
abundance: few
d_gene: .
CDR3aa: CASSQRTQWGDTQYF
CDR3nt: TGCGCCAGCAGCCAGAGGACGCAGTGGGGAGATACGCAGTATTTT

j_gene: TRBJ2-2
v_gene: TRBV27
abundance: few
d_gene: TRBD2
CDR3aa: CASRPAGAAGELFF
CDR3nt: TGTGCCAGCAGGCCAGCGGGGGCGGCCGGGGAGCTGTTTTTT

j_gene: TRBJ1-5
v_gene: TRBV10-3
abundance: .
d_gene: .
CDR3aa: CAISESQGNRPQHF
CDR3nt: TGTGCCATCAGTGAGTCGCAAGGGAATCGGCCCCAGCATTTT

j_gene: TRBJ2-2
v_gene: TRBV18
abundance: few
d_gene: .
CDR3aa: CASSPTTSTGELFF
CDR3nt: TGTGCCAGCTCGCCCACCACCTCGACGGGGGAGCTGTTTTTT

j_gene: TRBJ1-4
v_gene: TRBV4-1
abundance: .
d_gene: TRBD1
CDR3aa: CASSQGYRGQSEKLFF
CDR3nt: TGCGCCAGCAGCCAAGGGTACAGGGGGCAATCTGAAAAACTGTTTTTT

j_gene: TRBJ1-2
v_gene: TRBV7-2
abundance: few
d_gene: .
CDR3aa: CASSLLGGQGSSYGYTF
CDR3nt: TGTGCCAGCAGCTTACTGGGGGGCCAGGGTTCATCCTATGGCTACACCTTC

j_gene: TRBJ1-2
v_gene: TRBV6-1
abundance: .
d_gene: TRBD1
CDR3aa: CASSLRPVLQGARDGYTF
CDR3nt: TGTGCCAGCAGTCTCCGACCCGTTTTGCAGGGGGCGCGGGATGGCTACACCTTC

j_gene: TRBJ2-1
v_gene: TRBV20-1
abundance: many
d_gene: .
CDR3aa: CSARDPQLRGEQFF
CDR3nt: TGCAGTGCTAGAGACCCCCAGCTTCGGGGTGAGCAGTTCTTC

j_gene: TRBJ2-3
v_gene: TRBV6-1
abundance: few
d_gene: .
CDR3aa: CASSQGFGRADTQYF
CDR3nt: TGTGCCAGCAGCCAGGGGTTTGGAAGAGCAGATACGCAGTATTTT

j_gene: TRBJ2-2
v_gene: TRBV7-6
abundance: many
d_gene: TRBD1
CDR3aa: CASSPLSGTGAGELFF
CDR3nt: TGTGCCAGCAGTCCCCTGTCCGGGACAGGGGCCGGGGAGCTGTTTTTT

j_gene: TRBJ1-5
v_gene: TRBV5-1
abundance: .
d_gene: TRBD1
CDR3aa: CASRPGTGDLSNQPQHF
CDR3nt: TGCGCCAGCAGACCCGGGACAGGGGACCTTAGCAATCAGCCCCAGCATTTT

j_gene: TRBJ1-1
v_gene: TRBV20-1
abundance: .
d_gene: .
CDR3aa: CSASPRTANTEAFF
CDR3nt: TGCAGTGCTTCTCCAAGGACTGCGAACACTGAAGCTTTCTTT

j_gene: TRBJ2-1
v_gene: TRBV7-8
abundance: .
d_gene: TRBD2
CDR3aa: CASSIPGTSGGADYNEQFF
CDR3nt: TGTGCCAGCAGCATTCCCGGGACTAGCGGGGGGGCGGATTACAATGAGCAGTTCTTC

j_gene: TRBJ1-1
v_gene: TRBV12-3/TRBV12-4
abundance: few
d_gene: .
CDR3aa: CASRRGEGTEAFF
CDR3nt: TGTGCCAGCAGGAGGGGCGAGGGCACTGAAGCTTTCTTT

j_gene: TRBJ1-6
v_gene: TRBV14
abundance: many
d_gene: .
CDR3aa: CASSPWSRSYNSPLHF
CDR3nt: TGTGCCAGCAGCCCTTGGAGTCGCTCCTATAATTCACCCCTCCACTTT

j_gene: TRBJ2-5
v_gene: TRBV5-1
abundance: few
d_gene: .
CDR3aa: CASSRTGRIQETQYF
CDR3nt: TGCGCCAGCAGCCGGACGGGACGGATCCAAGAGACCCAGTACTTC

j_gene: TRBJ1-1
v_gene: TRBV28
abundance: many
d_gene: .
CDR3aa: CASRIYLNTEAFF
CDR3nt: TGTGCCAGCAGGATATACCTGAACACTGAAGCTTTCTTT

j_gene: TRBJ2-2
v_gene: TRBV9
abundance: few
d_gene: TRBD2
CDR3aa: CASSVSSGVGELFF
CDR3nt: TGTGCCAGCAGCGTATCTAGCGGGGTCGGGGAGCTGTTTTTT

j_gene: TRBJ2-7
v_gene: TRBV4-3
abundance: many
d_gene: .
CDR3aa: CASSQARQASYEQYF
CDR3nt: TGCGCCAGCAGCCAAGCCCGACAGGCCTCCTACGAGCAGTACTTC

j_gene: TRBJ2-3
v_gene: TRBV12-3/TRBV12-4
abundance: .
d_gene: TRBD1
CDR3aa: CAAGGADTQYF
CDR3nt: TGTGCCGCAGGGGGTGCAGATACGCAGTATTTT

j_gene: TRBJ2-1
v_gene: TRBV4-1
abundance: few
d_gene: TRBD1
CDR3aa: CASSQGQGALGEQFF
CDR3nt: TGCGCCAGCAGCCAAGGTCAGGGGGCTCTAGGTGAGCAGTTCTTC

j_gene: TRBJ1-4
v_gene: TRBV7-9
abundance: .
d_gene: .
CDR3aa: CASSTGPEKLFF
CDR3nt: TGTGCCAGCAGCACAGGGCCTGAAAAACTGTTTTTT

j_gene: TRBJ2-1
v_gene: TRBV9
abundance: few
d_gene: TRBD2
CDR3aa: CASSPRVGGGVNEQFF
CDR3nt: TGTGCCAGCAGCCCCCGAGTGGGCGGGGGTGTCAATGAGCAGTTCTTC

j_gene: TRBJ1-2
v_gene: TRBV20-1
abundance: .
d_gene: .
CDR3aa: CSARGEQEDYGYTF
CDR3nt: TGCAGTGCTAGAGGGGAACAGGAGGACTATGGCTACACCTTC

j_gene: TRBJ1-1
v_gene: TRBV5-1
abundance: many
d_gene: .
CDR3aa: CASSLGHPDAEAFF
CDR3nt: TGCGCCAGCAGCTTAGGACACCCAGACGCTGAAGCTTTCTTT

j_gene: TRBJ1-2
v_gene: TRBV2
abundance: .
d_gene: .
CDR3aa: CASQRDNYGYTF
CDR3nt: TGTGCCAGTCAGAGGGATAACTATGGCTACACCTTC

j_gene: TRBJ2-7
v_gene: TRBV12-3/TRBV12-4
abundance: .
d_gene: .
CDR3aa: CASSYAVSQDDYEQYF
CDR3nt: TGTGCCAGCAGTTATGCCGTGTCACAGGACGACTACGAGCAGTACTTC

j_gene: TRBJ2-7
v_gene: TRBV12-3/TRBV12-4
abundance: once
d_gene: .
CDR3aa: CASSLFDSSYEQYF
CDR3nt: TGTGCCAGCAGTTTATTCGACAGTTCCTACGAGCAGTACTTC

j_gene: TRBJ1-4
v_gene: TRBV15
abundance: few
d_gene: .
CDR3aa: CATSARDTLGEELFF
CDR3nt: TGTGCCACCAGCGCCCGGGACACCCTCGGGGAGGAACTGTTTTTT

j_gene: TRBJ2-5
v_gene: TRBV29-1
abundance: few
d_gene: TRBD1
CDR3aa: CSVTRQGGETQYF
CDR3nt: TGCAGCGTGACGAGACAGGGGGGAGAGACCCAGTACTTC

j_gene: TRBJ2-2
v_gene: TRBV12-3/TRBV12-4
abundance: many
d_gene: .
CDR3aa: CASSVGAFTGELFF
CDR3nt: TGTGCCAGCAGTGTTGGGGCTTTCACCGGGGAGCTGTTTTTT

j_gene: TRBJ2-1
v_gene: TRBV7-9
abundance: few
d_gene: TRBD1
CDR3aa: CASSLGGGAQFF
CDR3nt: TGTGCCAGCAGCTTAGGAGGGGGCGCGCAGTTCTTC